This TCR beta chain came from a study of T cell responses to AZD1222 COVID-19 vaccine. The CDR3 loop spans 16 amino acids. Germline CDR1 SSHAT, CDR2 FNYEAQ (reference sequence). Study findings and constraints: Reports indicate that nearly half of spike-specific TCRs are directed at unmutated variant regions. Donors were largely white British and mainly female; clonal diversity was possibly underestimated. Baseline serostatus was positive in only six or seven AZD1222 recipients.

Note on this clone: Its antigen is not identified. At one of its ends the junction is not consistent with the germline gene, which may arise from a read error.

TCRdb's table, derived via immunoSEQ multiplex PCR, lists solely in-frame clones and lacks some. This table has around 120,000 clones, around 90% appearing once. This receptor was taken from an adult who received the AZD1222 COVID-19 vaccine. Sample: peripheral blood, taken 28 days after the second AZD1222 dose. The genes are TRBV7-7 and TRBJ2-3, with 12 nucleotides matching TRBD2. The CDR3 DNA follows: TGTGCTAGCAGCCGCGGACTAGCGGGATCTAGAGATACGCAGTATTTT. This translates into CASSRGLAGSRDTQYF.